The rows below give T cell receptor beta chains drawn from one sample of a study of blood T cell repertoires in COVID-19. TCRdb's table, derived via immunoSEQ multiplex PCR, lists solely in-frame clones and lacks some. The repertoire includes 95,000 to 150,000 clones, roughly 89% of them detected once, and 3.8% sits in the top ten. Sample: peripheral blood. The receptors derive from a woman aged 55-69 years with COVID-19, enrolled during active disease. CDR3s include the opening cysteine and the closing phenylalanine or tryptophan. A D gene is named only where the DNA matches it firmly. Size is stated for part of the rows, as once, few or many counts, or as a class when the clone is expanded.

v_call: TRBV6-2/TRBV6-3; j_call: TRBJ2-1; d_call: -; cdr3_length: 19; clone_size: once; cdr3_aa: CASSSGQIYLISSYNEQFF; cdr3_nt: TGTGCCAGCAGTTCCGGACAGATCTACCTTATTAGCTCCTACAATGAGCAGTTCTTC
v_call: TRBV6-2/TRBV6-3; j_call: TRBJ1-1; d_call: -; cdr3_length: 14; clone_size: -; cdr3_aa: CASSYSQGNTEAFF; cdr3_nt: TGTGCCAGCAGTTACAGCCAGGGGAACACTGAAGCTTTCTTT
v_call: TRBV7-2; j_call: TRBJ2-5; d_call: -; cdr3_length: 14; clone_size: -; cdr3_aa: CASSPGLREQTQYF; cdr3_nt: TGTGCCAGCAGCCCCGGACTAAGGGAACAGACCCAGTACTTC
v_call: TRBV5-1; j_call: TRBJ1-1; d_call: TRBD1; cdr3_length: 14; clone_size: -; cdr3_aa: CASSFGQGASEAFF; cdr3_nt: TGCGCCAGCAGCTTTGGACAGGGGGCATCTGAAGCTTTCTTT
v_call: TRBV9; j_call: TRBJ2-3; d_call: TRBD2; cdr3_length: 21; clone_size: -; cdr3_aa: CASSVEESGGLWASTADTQYF; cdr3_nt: TGTGCCAGCAGCGTAGAGGAGAGCGGGGGCCTCTGGGCATCGACGGCTGATACGCAGTATTTT
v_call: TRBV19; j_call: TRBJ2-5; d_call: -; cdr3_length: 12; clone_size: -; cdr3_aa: CASSIASETQYF; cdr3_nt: TGTGCCAGTAGTATAGCTTCGGAGACCCAGTACTTC
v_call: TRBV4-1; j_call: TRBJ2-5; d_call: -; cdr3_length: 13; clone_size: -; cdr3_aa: CASSQAGEETQYF; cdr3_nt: TGCGCCAGCAGCCAAGCAGGGGAAGAGACCCAGTACTTC
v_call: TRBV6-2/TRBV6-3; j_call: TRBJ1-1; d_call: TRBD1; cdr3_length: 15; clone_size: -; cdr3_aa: CASSFTRTGRTEAFF; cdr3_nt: TGTGCCAGCAGTTTCACACGGACAGGGAGGACTGAAGCTTTCTTT
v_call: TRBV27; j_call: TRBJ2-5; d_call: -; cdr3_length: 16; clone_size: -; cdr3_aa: CASSPRAGYVQETQYF; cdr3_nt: TGTGCCAGCAGTCCCCGGGCAGGGTATGTCCAAGAGACCCAGTACTTC
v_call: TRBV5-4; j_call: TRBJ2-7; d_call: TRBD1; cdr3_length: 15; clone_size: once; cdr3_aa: CASSPNRDRGHEQYF; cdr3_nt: TGTGCCAGCAGCCCCAACCGGGACAGGGGACACGAGCAGTACTTC
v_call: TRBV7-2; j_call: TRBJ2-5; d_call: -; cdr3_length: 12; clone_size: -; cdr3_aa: CASRVAQETQYF; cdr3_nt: TGTGCCAGCAGGGTAGCCCAAGAGACCCAGTACTTC
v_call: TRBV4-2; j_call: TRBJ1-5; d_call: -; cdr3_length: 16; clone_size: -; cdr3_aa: CASSQGFLQGNQPQHF; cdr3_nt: TGTGCCAGCAGCCAAGGGTTTTTACAGGGCAATCAGCCCCAGCATTTT
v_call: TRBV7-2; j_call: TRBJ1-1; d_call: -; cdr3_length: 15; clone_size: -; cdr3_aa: CASSNPTGRFTEAFF; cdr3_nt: TGTGCCAGCAGCAACCCCACAGGGCGTTTCACTGAAGCTTTCTTT
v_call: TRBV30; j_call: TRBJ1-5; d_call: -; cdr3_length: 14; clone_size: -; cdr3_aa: CAWSIGQPYQPQHF; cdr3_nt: TGTGCCTGGAGCATAGGACAGCCTTATCAGCCCCAGCATTTT
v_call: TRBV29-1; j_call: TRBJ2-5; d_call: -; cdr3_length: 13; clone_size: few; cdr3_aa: CSVGPIDQETQYF; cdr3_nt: TGCAGCGTGGGGCCGATCGACCAAGAGACCCAGTACTTC
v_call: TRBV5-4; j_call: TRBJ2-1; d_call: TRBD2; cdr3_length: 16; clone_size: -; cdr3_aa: CASSSPASGGFNEQFF; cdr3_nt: TGTGCCAGCAGCTCGCCGGCTAGCGGGGGGTTCAATGAGCAGTTCTTC
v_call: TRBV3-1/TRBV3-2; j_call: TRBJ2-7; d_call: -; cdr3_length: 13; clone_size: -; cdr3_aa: CASSHTSTYEQYF; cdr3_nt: TGTGCCAGCAGCCACACCAGTACCTACGAGCAGTACTTC